The clone carrying this T cell receptor beta chain was seen only a few times. This sample is part of a study of T cells in Graves' hyperthyroidism and ophthalmopathy. From germline, CDR1 is LNHDA and CDR2 SQIVND (reference sequence). Germline trimming cut 6 bases from V and 10 bases from J; bases unmatched to any gene: 4. This CDR3 region has 11 residues. TCR beta CDR3 regions were amplified from RNA. Carried out on the TCR CDR3, a first-round RT-PCR used the HTBI primer set. TCRdb reprocessed the multiplex PCR reads with MiXCR, giving one entry per CDR3 protein. The table records about 540,000 distinct CDR3 sequences, just over 45% of them present only once.

The sequence was collected from a woman aged 18-29 years with Graves' hyperthyroidism. The rearrangement joins TRBV19 to TRBJ1-1, with 8 bases fitting TRBD1. The material sequenced was peripheral blood or thyroid tissue (not recorded which). The CDR3 region is CASSLGTGAFF. The CDR3 nucleotides are TGTGCCAGTAGCCTAGGGACAGGAGCTTTCTTT.